The sequence of this TCR beta chain was determined in a study of blood T cell repertoires in COVID-19. For the study at large: T cells, B-cell-depleted T cells, or PBMCs provided the cDNA or gDNA that served as material.

Germline assignment: CDR1 WNHNN and CDR2 SYGVQD (reference sequence). The CDR3 sequence is 16 residues long. Trimming took 4 bases from V and 4 from J, leaving 16 bases between them. The authors' processing: By means of reference gene primer amplification, nucleated cell counts were estimated. Produced via immunoSEQ multiplex PCR; TCRdb's table is partial and in-frame only. Clone size and V and J calls were adopted from that table, with D and trimming inferred from the DNA. Seen here are some 140,000 clones, approximately 85% observed once, and the top ten hold roughly 4.5%. Material for sequencing was peripheral blood. The J gene is TRBJ2-2, the V gene TRBV10-1, with TRBD2 as a possible D gene (6 bases). The TCR originated in a human donor in a cohort sampled during active COVID-19. Written as DNA, the CDR3 is TGCGCCAGCAGTGCGGACGGAGGGAGGATCACCGGGGAGCTGTTTTTT. This translates into CASSADGGRITGELFF.